The text below deals with one TCR beta chain. Sequenced by immunoSEQ multiplex PCR; TCRdb stores in-frame clones only, minus some. The sample holds about 260,000 clones, just under 85% seen once. The data belong to a study of blood T cell repertoires in COVID-19. The CDR3 is made up of 16 amino acids. Germline lookup yields CDR1 MNHEY and CDR2 SVGEGT. Trimming left V 2 bases short and J 2 bases short, with 13 bases between. This receptor was obtained from a woman of 80 years or more with acute or convalescent COVID-19. The sequencing input was peripheral blood. The genes are TRBV6-2 or TRBV6-3 and TRBJ1-5, with D uncertain. The CDR3 nucleotides read TGTGCCAGCAGTTACGGTCAGGCCTGGGGCAATCAGCCCCAGCATTTT. It encodes CASSYGQAWGNQPQHF.